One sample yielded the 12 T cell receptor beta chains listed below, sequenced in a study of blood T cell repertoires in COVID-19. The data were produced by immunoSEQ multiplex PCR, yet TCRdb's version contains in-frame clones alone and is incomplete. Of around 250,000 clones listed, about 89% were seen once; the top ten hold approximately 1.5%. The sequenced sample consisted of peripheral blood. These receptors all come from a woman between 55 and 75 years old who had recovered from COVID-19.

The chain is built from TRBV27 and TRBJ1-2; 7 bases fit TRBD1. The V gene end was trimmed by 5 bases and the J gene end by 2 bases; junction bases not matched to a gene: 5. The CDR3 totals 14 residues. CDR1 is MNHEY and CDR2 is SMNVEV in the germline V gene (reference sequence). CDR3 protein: CASSNRGLNYGYTF. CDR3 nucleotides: TGTGCCAGCAGTAACAGGGGTCTAAACTATGGCTACACCTTC.

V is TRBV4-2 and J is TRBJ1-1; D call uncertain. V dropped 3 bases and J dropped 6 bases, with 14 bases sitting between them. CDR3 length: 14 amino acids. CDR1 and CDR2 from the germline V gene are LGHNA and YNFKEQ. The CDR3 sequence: CASSQVVGVSEAFF. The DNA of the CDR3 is TGTGCCAGCAGCCAGGTGGTCGGGGTCTCTGAAGCTTTCTTT.

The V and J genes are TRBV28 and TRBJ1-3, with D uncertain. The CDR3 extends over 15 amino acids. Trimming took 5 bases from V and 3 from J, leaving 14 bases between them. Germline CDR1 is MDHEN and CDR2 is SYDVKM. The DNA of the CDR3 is TGTGCCAGCAGTATCGTTAGAATCGGTGGAAACACCATATATTTT. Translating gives CASSIVRIGGNTIYF.

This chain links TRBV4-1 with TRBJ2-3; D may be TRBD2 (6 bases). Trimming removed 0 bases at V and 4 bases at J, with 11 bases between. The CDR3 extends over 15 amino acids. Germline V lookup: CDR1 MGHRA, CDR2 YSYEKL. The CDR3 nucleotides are TGCGCCAGCAGCCAAGAGGGACTCCGACCAGATACGCAGTATTTT. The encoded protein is CASSQEGLRPDTQYF.

As DNA, the CDR3 is TGTGCCAGCAGTTTAGTAGCGGTGATGAATGAGCAGTTCTTC. It encodes CASSLVAVMNEQFF. The chain combines TRBV27 with TRBJ2-1; D perhaps matches TRBD2 (6 bases). This CDR3 region has 14 residues. CDR1 MNHEY and CDR2 SMNVEV come from the germline V gene (reference sequence). The ends were cut back, 2 bases at V and 7 bases at J, with 12 bases in the middle.

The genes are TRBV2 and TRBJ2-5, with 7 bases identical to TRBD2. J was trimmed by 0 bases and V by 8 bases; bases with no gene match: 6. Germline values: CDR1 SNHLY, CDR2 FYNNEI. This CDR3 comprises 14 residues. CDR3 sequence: CASQRDLYQETQYF. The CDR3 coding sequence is TGTGCCAGCCAGCGGGACCTCTACCAAGAGACCCAGTACTTC.

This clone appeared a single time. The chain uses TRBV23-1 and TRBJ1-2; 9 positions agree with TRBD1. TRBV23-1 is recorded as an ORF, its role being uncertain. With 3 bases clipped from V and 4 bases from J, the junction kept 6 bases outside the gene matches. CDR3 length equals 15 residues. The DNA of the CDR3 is TGCGCCAGCAGTCATCCCGGGACAGGGCGCTATGGCTACACCTTC. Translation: CASSHPGTGRYGYTF.

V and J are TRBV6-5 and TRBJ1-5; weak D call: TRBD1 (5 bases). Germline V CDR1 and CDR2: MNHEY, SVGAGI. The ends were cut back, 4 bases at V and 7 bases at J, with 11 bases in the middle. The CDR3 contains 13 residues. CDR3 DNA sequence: TGTGCCAGCAGTTCCAGCAGGGAACAGCCCCAGCATTTT. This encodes CASSSSREQPQHF.

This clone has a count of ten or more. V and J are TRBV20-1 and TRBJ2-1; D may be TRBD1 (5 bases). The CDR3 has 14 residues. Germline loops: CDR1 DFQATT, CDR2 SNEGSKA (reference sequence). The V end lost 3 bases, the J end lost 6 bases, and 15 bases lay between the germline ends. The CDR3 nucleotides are TGCAGTGCTAGTATTTTCGGACATTCCAATGAGCAGTTCTTC. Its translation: CSASIFGHSNEQFF.

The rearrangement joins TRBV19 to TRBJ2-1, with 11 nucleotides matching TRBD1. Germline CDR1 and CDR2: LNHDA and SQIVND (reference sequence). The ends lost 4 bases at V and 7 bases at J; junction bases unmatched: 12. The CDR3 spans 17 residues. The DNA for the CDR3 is TGTGCCAGTAGTAGGTTTGCGGGACAGGGGGGTTCGAATGAGCAGTTCTTC. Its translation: CASSRFAGQGGSNEQFF.

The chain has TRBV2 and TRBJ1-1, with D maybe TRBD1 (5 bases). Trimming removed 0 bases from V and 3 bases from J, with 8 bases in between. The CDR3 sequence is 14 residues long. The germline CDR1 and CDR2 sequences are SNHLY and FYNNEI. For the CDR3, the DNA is TGTGCCAGCAGTGAAGCGGGGCGATACACTGAAGCTTTCTTT. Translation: CASSEAGRYTEAFF.

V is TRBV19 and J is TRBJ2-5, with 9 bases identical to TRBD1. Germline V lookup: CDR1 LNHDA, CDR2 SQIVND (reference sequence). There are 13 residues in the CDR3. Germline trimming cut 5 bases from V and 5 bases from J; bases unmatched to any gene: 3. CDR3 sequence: CASSAQGAETQYF. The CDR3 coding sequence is TGTGCCAGTAGTGCACAGGGGGCCGAGACCCAGTACTTC.